This T cell receptor beta chain was identified in a study of cytomegalovirus exposure and HLA in healthy donors. CDR1 and CDR2 (germline): SGHNT, YENEEA. This CDR3 has 15 amino acids. The junction had 6 bases not matched to a gene; V was cut back by 3 bases and J by 5 bases. This clone was seen just once. The antigen is undetermined. The PCR ran on 60 Vbeta and 13 Jbeta primers. Only in-frame clones appear in the TCRdb table, and some are missing; sequencing was by immunoSEQ multiplex PCR. The data hold approximately 140,000 clones, with 75% to 85% observed a single time. General study findings and limits: Exclusion applied to some V segments, including TRBV6-2 and TRBV6-3, as they were indistinguishable. Associated with HLA alleles at 0.05 false discovery rate in a later analysis were around 17,000 TCR beta sequences.

J is TRBJ2-5 and V is TRBV11-3, with TRBD2 matching 10 bases. The sample consisted of PBMCs. The receptor was isolated from a woman in her thirties or forties in good health and CMV-seropositive. The CDR3 is CASSFSGGGLETQYF. The CDR3 DNA reads TGTGCCAGCAGCTTCAGCGGGGGGGGGTTGGAGACCCAGTACTTC.